This T cell receptor beta chain was profiled in a study of OX40 agonist ivuxolimab in advanced cancers. Repertoires were generated with immunoSEQ multiplex PCR, while TCRdb's copy carries only in-frame clones and drops some. This table has roughly 70,000 clones, around 93% appearing once. Germline V CDR1 and CDR2: SGDLS, YYNGEE. Unmatched junction bases numbered 11, after V lost 0 bases and J lost 0 bases. CDR3 length: 18 residues. Sequences were derived from CD4+ or CD8+ T cells sorted from blood, sampled in a trial of the OX40 agonist ivuxolimab. The chain joins TRBV9 to TRBJ2-7; 8 bases fit TRBD2. The source is an adult with an advanced solid tumor such as melanoma, head and neck, liver or kidney cancer. CDR3 in amino acids: CASSVGTGGAGSSYEQYF. The CDR3 DNA follows: TGTGCCAGCAGCGTAGGGACCGGGGGGGCCGGAAGCTCCTACGAGCAGTACTTC. The variable domain in full, completed from reference TRBV9 and TRBJ2-7, reads DSGVTQTPKHLITATGQRVTLRCSPRSGDLSVYWYQQSLDQGLQFLIQYYNGEERAKGNILERFSAQQFPDLHSELNLSSLELGDSALYFCASSVGTGGAGSSYEQYFGPGTRLTVT.